This TCR beta chain is from a study of blood T cell repertoires in COVID-19. Study in general: Italy, Spain and the United States were the sources of the convalescent and acute COVID-19 samples. PBMCs, B-cell-depleted T cells, or T cells provided the cDNA or gDNA that made up the material.

Original handling: Using reference gene primer amplification, nucleated cell counts were estimated. TCRdb's table, derived via immunoSEQ multiplex PCR, lists solely in-frame clones and lacks some. V and J calls and clone size are those listed in that table; D and trimming were worked out from the DNA. In the table there are under 150,000 clones, around three quarters of which are singletons. The CDR3 contains 16 residues. CDR1 is SGHTA, CDR2 FQGNSA, per germline. The J segment lost 3 bases and the V segment lost 5 bases, leaving 8 bases of the junction unmatched. The clonotype originates from a man older than 75 with acute or convalescent COVID-19. Sequencing used peripheral blood. This chain joins TRBV7-2 and TRBJ1-5, with 9 bases fitting TRBD1. The CDR3 loop is CASSDRTGDFNQPQHF. The DNA of the CDR3 is TGTGCCAGCAGCGACCGGACAGGGGATTTCAATCAGCCCCAGCATTTT. Looking up the rest from reference TRBV7-2 and TRBJ1-5 gives the full variable domain: GAGVSQSPSNKVTEKGKDVELRCDPISGHTALYWYRQSLGQGLEFLIYFQGNSAPDKSGLPSDRFSAERTGGSVSTLTIQRTQQEDSAVYLCASSDRTGDFNQPQHFGDGTRLSIL.